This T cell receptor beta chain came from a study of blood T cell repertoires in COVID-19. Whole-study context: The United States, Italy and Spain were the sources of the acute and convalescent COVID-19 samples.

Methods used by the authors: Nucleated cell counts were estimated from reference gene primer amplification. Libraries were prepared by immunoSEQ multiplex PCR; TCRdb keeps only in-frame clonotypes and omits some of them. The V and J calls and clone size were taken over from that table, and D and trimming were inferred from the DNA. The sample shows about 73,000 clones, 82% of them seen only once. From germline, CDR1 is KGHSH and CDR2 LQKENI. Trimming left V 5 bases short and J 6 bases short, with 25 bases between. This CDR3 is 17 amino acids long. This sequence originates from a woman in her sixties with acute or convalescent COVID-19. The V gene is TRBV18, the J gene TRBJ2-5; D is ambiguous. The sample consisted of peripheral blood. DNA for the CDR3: TGTGCCAGCTCATTCCCGGGTGGCGCGCTACCCAGAAAGACCCAGTACTTC. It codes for CASSFPGGALPRKTQYF. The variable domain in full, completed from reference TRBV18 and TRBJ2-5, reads NAGVMQNPRHLVRRRGQEARLRCSPMKGHSHVYWYRQLPEEGLKFMVYLQKENIIDESGMPKERFSAEFPKEGPSILRIQQVVRGDSAAYFCASSFPGGALPRKTQYFGPGTRLLVL.